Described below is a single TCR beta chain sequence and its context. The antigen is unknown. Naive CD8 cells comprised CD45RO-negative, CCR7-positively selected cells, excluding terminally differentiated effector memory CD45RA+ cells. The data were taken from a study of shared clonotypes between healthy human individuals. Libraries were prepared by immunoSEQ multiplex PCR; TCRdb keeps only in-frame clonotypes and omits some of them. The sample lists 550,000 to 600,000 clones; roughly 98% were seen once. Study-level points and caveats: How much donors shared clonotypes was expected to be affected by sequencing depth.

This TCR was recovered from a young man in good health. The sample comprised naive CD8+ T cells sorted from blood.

Here the CDR3 DNA reads TGTGCCAGTAGTATTTTAGGGACCGGGACAGACATTTATGGCTACACCTTC. This encodes CASSILGTGTDIYGYTF. V is TRBV19 and J is TRBJ1-2, with 7 bases that match TRBD1. Germline CDR1 and CDR2: LNHDA and SQIVND (reference sequence). J lost 5 bases, V lost 3 bases, and 15 bases had no gene match. The CDR3 consists of 17 residues.